The 21 T cell receptor beta chains listed next were all sequenced from one sample in a study of OX40 agonist ivuxolimab in advanced cancers. Generated by immunoSEQ multiplex PCR, the TCRdb table keeps only in-frame clones and is missing some. The sample has under 95,000 clones, about 92% seen once. This specimen was CD4+ or CD8+ T cells sorted from blood, taken in a trial of the OX40 agonist ivuxolimab. These receptors all stem from an adult with an advanced solid tumor such as melanoma, head and neck, liver or kidney cancer.

V and J are TRBV7-9 and TRBJ1-1; possibly TRBD1 for D (5 bases). This CDR3 comprises 15 residues. In germline, CDR1 is SEHNR, CDR2 FQNEAQ (reference sequence). V was cut by 4 bases and J by 0 bases, with 12 bases left in between. The CDR3 is CASSSRAGLNTEAFF. The CDR3, as DNA: TGTGCCAGCAGCTCCAGGGCAGGCTTGAACACTGAAGCTTTCTTT.

CDR3 sequence: CASRLGQGAYGYTF. DNA for the CDR3: TGTGCCAGCAGACTCGGACAGGGGGCATATGGCTACACCTTC. The V and J genes are TRBV6-5 and TRBJ1-2; TRBD1 matches at 11 bases. The CDR3 runs 14 residues. Germline V lookup: CDR1 MNHEY, CDR2 SVGAGI. V shed 6 bases and J 5 bases; nucleotides not matched to a gene: 5.

This rearrangement joins TRBV28 to TRBJ2-7, with D possibly being TRBD1 or TRBD2 (5 bases each). This CDR3 has 14 amino acids. V lost 7 bases to trimming and J lost 2 bases, with 15 bases between them. Germline loops: CDR1 MDHEN, CDR2 SYDVKM. The chain's CDR3 is CASIPSGTTYEQYF. CDR3 DNA: TGTGCCAGCATCCCTTCCGGGACCACCTACGAGCAGTACTTC.

The chain couples TRBV6-5 to TRBJ2-7; tentative D call: TRBD1 (5 bases). Germline CDR1 MNHEY, CDR2 SVGAGI. Between the trimmed V and J ends, which lost 6 bases and 2 bases, there was a span of 14 bases. The CDR3 sequence is 14 residues long. The CDR3 sequence: CASRTLDITYEQYF. The CDR3 DNA is TGTGCCAGCAGGACCCTGGACATCACCTACGAGCAGTACTTC.

CDR3 DNA: TGTGCCAGCAGTTACGGGGTGATGAGGAGTCAGCCCCAGCATTTT. Protein: CASSYGVMRSQPQHF. V and J are TRBV6-6 and TRBJ1-5; D remains unclear. Trimming took 2 bases from V and 6 from J, leaving 14 bases between them. This CDR3 region has 15 residues. Germline CDR1 reads MNHNY; CDR2 reads SVGAGI (reference sequence).

The chain carries TRBV10-1 and TRBJ2-3; D is perhaps TRBD1 or TRBD2 (7 bases each). The V end lost 6 bases, the J end lost 4 bases, and 17 bases lay between the germline ends. The germline V gene encodes CDR1 WNHNN and CDR2 SYGVQD (reference sequence). There are 15 residues in the CDR3. The CDR3 nucleotides read TGCGCCAGCAGCATTAAGGGGAGGGGGCCAGATACGCAGTATTTT. Translated: CASSIKGRGPDTQYF.

The chain couples TRBV2 to TRBJ1-1; D is possibly TRBD1 (5 bases). Germline V gene lookup returns CDR1 SNHLY and CDR2 FYNNEI. This CDR3 is built from 12 residues. The V and J ends lost 8 bases and 1 base respectively, with 8 bases between them. The CDR3 DNA follows: TGTGCCAGCGGACACGGGAACACTGAAGCTTTCTTT. This gives the protein CASGHGNTEAFF.

This chain links TRBV5-4 with TRBJ2-2; 7 bases align to TRBD1. CDR1 is SGHNT, CDR2 YYREEE, per germline (reference sequence). Unmatched junction bases numbered 5, after V lost 5 bases and J lost 1 base. The CDR3 is 15 amino acids. Here the CDR3 DNA reads TGTGCCAGCAGAATCGGGACAGTGAACACCGGGGAGCTGTTTTTT. Amino acids: CASRIGTVNTGELFF.

The V gene is TRBV7-9, the J gene TRBJ2-3; 12 bases match TRBD2. Germline assignment: CDR1 SEHNR and CDR2 FQNEAQ (reference sequence). The CDR3 has 17 amino acids. V gave up 6 bases and J gave up 6 bases; unmatched junction bases: 13. The CDR3 DNA sequence: TGTGCCAGCAGTCTTGACCCTAGCGGGAGGGCCGCCGATACGCAGTATTTT. Amino acid sequence: CASSLDPSGRAADTQYF.

The chain combines TRBV9 with TRBJ2-7; 7 positions agree with TRBD2. The CDR3 extends over 15 amino acids. Looked up from germline, CDR1 is SGDLS and CDR2 is YYNGEE. Trimming cost V 4 bases and J 0 bases; bases outside gene matches: 7. The CDR3 here is CASSPRGGISYEQYF. The CDR3, as DNA: TGTGCCAGCAGCCCCCGGGGAGGGATCTCCTACGAGCAGTACTTC.

The chain employs TRBV19 and TRBJ2-3, with a tentative D call TRBD2 (6 bases). V shed 3 bases and J shed 4 bases, with 14 bases lying between them. The CDR3 loop spans 15 amino acids. Germline CDR1 is LNHDA and CDR2 is SQIVND (reference sequence). The CDR3 nucleotides are TGTGCCAGTAGTATCGGCGGCCCGGGGGCAGATACGCAGTATTTT. This codes for CASSIGGPGADTQYF.

The rearrangement uses TRBV5-1 and TRBJ1-1; no clear D. The CDR3 extends over 13 amino acids. The V gene lost 5 bases and the J gene lost 5 bases, with 13 bases spanning the gap. Germline assignment: CDR1 SGHRS and CDR2 YFSETQ. Written as DNA, the CDR3 is TGCGCCAGCAGGGTAGGAGGCGGGACTGAAGCTTTCTTT. It is translated as CASRVGGGTEAFF.

J is TRBJ1-2 and V is TRBV5-1, with unresolved D. V lost 3 bases to trimming and J lost 7 bases, with 13 bases between them. The CDR3 spans 13 residues. Germline CDR1 is SGHRS and CDR2 is YFSETQ. The CDR3 region is CASSSGFFSGYTF. DNA for the CDR3: TGCGCCAGCAGCTCGGGGTTTTTCTCTGGCTACACCTTC.

A single count supports this clone. V is TRBV11-2 and J is TRBJ2-7; 12 positions match TRBD1. This CDR3 is built from 14 residues. Looked up from germline, CDR1 is SGHAT and CDR2 is FQNNGV. The ends lost 5 bases at V and 6 bases at J; junction bases unmatched: 5. The CDR3 protein is CASSPRDRGPEQYF. For the CDR3, the DNA is TGTGCCAGCAGCCCTCGGGACAGGGGGCCCGAGCAGTACTTC. Filled out from reference TRBV11-2 and TRBJ2-7, the complete variable domain reads EAGVAQSPRYKIIEKRQSVAFWCNPISGHATLYWYQQILGQGPKLLIQFQNNGVVDDSQLPKDRFSAERLKGVDSTLKIQPAKLEDSAVYLCASSPRDRGPEQYFGPGTRLTVT.

To note about this clone: Different DNA sequences within this sample yield the same CDR3. The CDR3 loop is CASSLSLAGVETQYF. The CDR3 DNA reads TGTGCCAGCAGTTTATCGCTAGCGGGAGTAGAGACCCAGTACTTC. The genes are TRBV28 and TRBJ2-5; 10 bases align to TRBD2. V was pared by 1 base and J by 4 bases, with 3 bases of the junction left unmatched. Germline V gene data show CDR1 as MDHEN and CDR2 as SYDVKM. This CDR3 comprises 15 residues. Full variable domain (rest looked up from reference TRBV28 and TRBJ2-5): DVKVTQSSRYLVKRTGEKVFLECVQDMDHENMFWYRQDPGLGLRLIYFSYDVKMKEKGDIPEGYSVSREKKERFSLILESASTNQTSMYLCASSLSLAGVETQYFGPGTRLLVL.

This chain links TRBV5-4 with TRBJ2-3, with 9 bases matching TRBD2. The CDR3 length is 16 residues. Looked up from germline, CDR1 is SGHNT and CDR2 is YYREEE (reference sequence). The V gene end was trimmed by 0 bases and the J gene end by 5 bases; junction bases not matched to a gene: 7. CDR3 DNA: TGTGCCAGCAGCTTGGAAGGCGGGAGGGCCTTAGATACGCAGTATTTT. Translated: CASSLEGGRALDTQYF. The full variable domain, rest sourced from reference TRBV5-4 and TRBJ2-3, is ETGVTQSPTHLIKTRGQQVTLRCSSQSGHNTVSWYQQALGQGPQFIFQYYREEENGRGNFPPRFSGLQFPNYSSELNVNALELDDSALYLCASSLEGGRALDTQYFGPGTRLTVL.

The rearrangement uses TRBV7-3 and TRBJ2-3; TRBD2 matches at 11 bases. The CDR3 runs 16 residues. The ends lost 5 bases at V and 2 bases at J; junction bases unmatched: 6. Germline V gene lookup returns CDR1 SGHTA and CDR2 FQGTGA. CDR3 sequence reads: CASSRGTSGFTDTQYF. CDR3 bases: TGTGCCAGCAGCAGGGGGACTAGCGGATTCACAGATACGCAGTATTTT.

Concerning this clone: The same CDR3 is also encoded by other DNA sequences in this sample. The chain combines TRBV2 with TRBJ1-5, with D unresolved. Germline loops: CDR1 SNHLY, CDR2 FYNNEI. The CDR3 sequence is 13 residues long. Between the trimmed V and J ends, which lost 8 bases and 5 bases, there was a span of 13 bases. CDR3 loop: CASGTGRDQPQHF. Written as DNA, the CDR3 is TGTGCCAGCGGTACGGGTAGGGATCAGCCCCAGCATTTT.

The chain has TRBV5-1 and TRBJ2-6; D is ambiguous. The V gene lost 4 bases and the J gene lost 0 bases, with 5 bases spanning the gap. Germline values: CDR1 SGHRS, CDR2 YFSETQ. The CDR3 is made up of 14 amino acids. This CDR3 is CASSEISGANVLTF. As DNA, the CDR3 is TGCGCCAGCAGCGAGATCTCTGGGGCCAACGTCCTGACTTTC.

This clone was picked up one time. The chain joins TRBV9 to TRBJ2-7, with TRBD1 identical over 9 bases. This CDR3 comprises 14 residues. Trimming took 3 bases from V and 6 from J; bases not matched to a gene: 7. CDR1 and CDR2 from the germline V gene are SGDLS and YYNGEE. The CDR3 loop reads CASSEGQGVREQYF. For the CDR3, the DNA is TGTGCCAGCAGCGAGGGACAGGGTGTACGCGAGCAGTACTTC.

This clone was seen a single time. The chain combines TRBV7-6 with TRBJ1-3, with TRBD1 matching over 9 bases. Germline V CDR1 and CDR2: SGHVS, FNYEAQ. This CDR3 is built from 19 residues. Losses at the gene ends were 1 base for V and 2 bases for J; bases not matched to a gene: 12. The CDR3 loop is CASSLEAPGTGFAGNTIYF. CDR3 bases: TGTGCCAGCAGCTTAGAAGCCCCCGGGACAGGGTTTGCTGGAAACACCATATATTTT.